The source of this T cell receptor beta chain is a study of breast tumors, draining lymph nodes, adjacent tissues. Samples came from axillary lymph nodes draining the breast cancer. Using its own MiXCR run on the multiplex PCR reads, TCRdb lists one record per CDR3 protein. This table has over 250,000 distinct CDR3 sequences, over 25% appearing once. Concerning this clonotype: Its antigen is unidentified.

Trimming took 7 bases from V and 8 from J, leaving 17 bases between them. The CDR3 is 13 amino acids. Looked up from germline, CDR1 is MNHEY and CDR2 is SVGEGT. Study outcomes and limitations: Tumor T cell lymph node origin was a supported hypothesis, not proven.

The sequence was collected from a female donor with breast cancer. Some clones in this sample may be carry-over from other donors' samples. The rearrangement links TRBV6-2 or TRBV6-3 to TRBJ1-2; D is uncertain. Sample: axillary lymph node tissue. CDR3 bases: TGTGCCAGCACCCCTACCGGTGGTCGGGGCTACACCTTC. As protein: CASTPTGGRGYTF.